A selection of T cell receptor beta chains follows, all from one sample in a study of T cells after posttransplantation cyclophosphamide. Data came from immunoSEQ multiplex PCR; TCRdb stores just in-frame clones and leaves some out. The profile covers 10,000 to 12,000 clones, none occurring a single time. Sequencing was performed on PBMCs, taken after allogeneic stem cell transplant with posttransplant cyclophosphamide. The receptors originated from a female patient between 40 and 50 years old who received an allogeneic stem cell transplant from a related donor, was CMV-positive, and had no GVHD. Some T cells here may be from the graft donor. The CDR3 runs from the conserved cysteine through the conserved F or W. D genes are given only for firm matches. Clone size, where shown, is once, few, many, or a class for clones that have expanded.

V gene	clone size	D gene	J gene	CDR3 protein	CDR3 DNA
TRBV9	many	TRBD1	TRBJ1-6	CASSTGDRGSPLHF	TGTGCCAGCAGCACCGGGGACAGGGGGTCACCCCTCCACTTT
TRBV10-2	medium-sized	NA	TRBJ2-7	CASSEGSPTYEQYF	TGCGCCAGCAGCGAGGGTAGTCCAACCTACGAGCAGTACTTC
TRBV11-2	few	TRBD2	TRBJ2-1	CASSLATSGGPSSYNEQFF	TGTGCCAGCAGCCTCGCGACTAGCGGGGGGCCCAGCTCCTACAATGAGCAGTTCTTC
TRBV15	many	TRBD1	TRBJ1-1	CATSPTGGRTEAFF	TGTGCCACCAGCCCAACAGGGGGTCGAACTGAAGCTTTCTTT
TRBV9	many	NA	TRBJ2-2	CASSVAAPSWSGELFF	TGTGCCAGCAGCGTAGCAGCGCCGAGTTGGTCCGGGGAGCTGTTTTTT
TRBV9	many	NA	TRBJ1-5	CASSAGSLDQPQHF	TGTGCCAGCAGCGCCGGGTCACTAGATCAGCCCCAGCATTTT
TRBV10-2	many	TRBD1	TRBJ1-4	CASRPLGTGGVNNEKLFF	TGCGCCAGCAGACCCCTTGGGACAGGGGGGGTTAACAATGAAAAACTGTTTTTT
TRBV19	many	TRBD1	TRBJ2-3	CASSTETGGTDTQYF	TGTGCCAGTAGTACGGAAACAGGGGGAACAGATACGCAGTATTTT
TRBV11-2	many	NA	TRBJ2-7	CASSFGQSSEQYF	TGTGCCAGCAGCTTTGGACAGTCCTCCGAGCAGTACTTC
TRBV5-1	NA	NA	TRBJ2-3	CASTPQDTRADTQYF	TGCGCCAGTACCCCGCAGGACACCCGCGCAGATACGCAGTATTTT
TRBV6-5	many	NA	TRBJ2-5	CASSYSRYQETQYF	TGTGCCAGCAGTTACTCACGGTACCAAGAGACCCAGTACTTC
TRBV6-1	many	TRBD1	TRBJ1-1	CASTPTGLNTEAFF	TGTGCCAGCACCCCGACAGGGTTGAACACTGAAGCTTTCTTT
TRBV9	many	NA	TRBJ2-1	CASSVSLYSEQFF	TGTGCCAGCAGCGTAAGTTTGTACTCGGAGCAGTTCTTC
TRBV11-1	many	TRBD1	TRBJ1-1	CASDRVNTEAFF	TGTGCCAGTGACAGGGTTAACACTGAAGCTTTCTTT
TRBV7-9	many	TRBD1	TRBJ1-2	CASSSPGTGKSAGYTF	TGTGCCAGCAGCTCCCCCGGGACAGGGAAGTCGGCTGGCTACACCTTC
TRBV5-1	many	TRBD1	TRBJ2-7	CASTFDRGEQYF	TGCGCCAGCACCTTTGACAGGGGCGAGCAGTACTTC
TRBV9	few	TRBD1	TRBJ2-3	CASSPTGDGDTQYF	TGTGCCAGCAGCCCAACAGGGGACGGAGATACGCAGTATTTT
TRBV5-4	many	NA	TRBJ1-4	CASSSGQRGGEKLFF	TGTGCCAGCAGCTCCGGACAGAGGGGAGGGGAAAAACTGTTTTTT